The 20 T cell receptor beta chains given below trace back to one sample, sequenced in a study of Ad26.COV2.S vaccination and SARS-CoV-2 variants. Treatment defined: around 19 received Ad26.COV2.S at low or high dose, single or two shots; about 5 received placebo; per-sample allocation not given. It was on day 63 after the first vaccine or placebo injection that samples were taken. The assay was immunoSEQ multiplex PCR, and TCRdb's table has in-frame clones only and misses some. The sample contains roughly 700,000 clones, 70% to 90% of which appear only once. The specimen was peripheral blood, collected in a trial of Ad26.COV2.S vaccine versus placebo. Receptors were obtained from a person between 18 and 60 years old who received the Ad26.COV2.S COVID-19 vaccine or a placebo.

This chain joins TRBV2 and TRBJ2-5; the D gene is possibly TRBD2 (5 bases). Between the trimmed V and J ends, which lost 7 bases and 4 bases, there was a span of 10 bases. CDR3 length: 12 amino acids. Germline assignment: CDR1 SNHLY and CDR2 FYNNEI. For the CDR3, the DNA is TGTGCCAGCACTCTTCGGGGAGAGACCCAGTACTTC. Amino acid sequence: CASTLRGETQYF.

This chain joins TRBV5-1 and TRBJ2-3, with 10 bases aligning to TRBD1. The CDR3 sequence is 15 residues long. CDR1 and CDR2 (germline): SGHRS, YFSETQ. V was clipped by 4 bases and J by 5 bases; unmatched bases: 7. This CDR3 is CASSPPDRGIDTQYF. For the CDR3, the DNA is TGCGCCAGCAGCCCGCCGGACAGGGGGATAGATACGCAGTATTTT.

The chain links TRBV19 to TRBJ1-1; TRBD1 agrees at 7 bases. V shed 6 bases, J shed 6 bases, and the junction held 7 bases outside the gene matches. This CDR3 contains 13 residues. CDR1 is LNHDA, CDR2 SQIVND, per germline (reference sequence). CDR3 in amino acids: CASRTGKGAEAFF. The DNA of the CDR3 is TGTGCCAGTAGGACAGGGAAGGGGGCTGAAGCTTTCTTT. The whole variable domain, remainder taken from reference TRBV19 and TRBJ1-1, is DGGITQSPKYLFRKEGQNVTLSCEQNLNHDAMYWYRQDPGQGLRLIYYSQIVNDFQKGDIAEGYSVSREKKESFPLTVTSAQKNPTAFYLCASRTGKGAEAFFGQGTRLTVV.

The chain has TRBV3-1 (or the pseudogene TRBV3-2) and TRBJ2-2, with TRBD1 matching over 9 bases. Trimming cost V 1 base and J 3 bases; bases outside gene matches: 3. The CDR3 covers 16 residues. Germline V gene sequence: CDR1 LGHDT, CDR2 YNNKEL (reference sequence). CDR3 loop: CASSQGDRVDTGELFF. For the CDR3, the DNA is TGTGCCAGCAGCCAAGGGGACAGGGTGGACACCGGGGAGCTGTTTTTT.

V usage is TRBV4-1 and J usage is TRBJ2-3, with 9 bases that match TRBD2. The length of the CDR3 is 18 residues. The junction had 16 bases not matched to a gene; V was cut back by 4 bases and J by 5 bases. The germline CDR1 and CDR2 sequences are MGHRA and YSYEKL. DNA of the CDR3: TGCGCCAGCAGCCTTCTCCTACTCGCGGGGGGGCGGGGAGATACGCAGTATTTT. It yields the protein CASSLLLLAGGRGDTQYF.

The chain couples TRBV21-1 to TRBJ1-4. TRBV21-1 is reported as a pseudogene. The CDR3 totals 18 residues. This CDR3 reads CASNWGVKIKWANEKLFF. CDR3 coding DNA: TGTGCCAGCAATTGGGGGGTCAAAATAAAGTGGGCTAATGAAAAACTGTTTTTT.

In this sample, this clone turned up once. The J gene is TRBJ1-2, the V gene TRBV14; 8 nucleotides align to TRBD1. The germline gives CDR1 SGHDN, CDR2 FVKESK. The CDR3 is 15 amino acids. V lost 1 base and J lost 3; bases outside the gene matches: 4. CDR3 nucleotide sequence: TGTGCCAGCAGCCAAGCTGGACAGGGCTACTATGGCTACACCTTC. This sequence encodes CASSQAGQGYYGYTF.

The chain recombines TRBV30 with TRBJ1-1; tentatively, D is TRBD1 (5 bases). V dropped 1 base and J dropped 10 bases, with 22 bases sitting between them. Germline V gene lookup returns CDR1 GTSNPN and CDR2 SVGIG (reference sequence). The CDR3 extends over 15 amino acids. The CDR3 coding sequence is TGTGCCTGGAGTGCGCGCGAAATTTTGCGGGGGTTAGCTTTCTTT. It yields the protein CAWSAREILRGLAFF. Complete variable domain (other parts from reference TRBV30 and TRBJ1-1): SQTIHQWPATLVQPVGSPLSLECTVEGTSNPNLYWYRQAAGRGLQLLFYSVGIGQISSEVPQNLSASRPQDRQFILSSKKLLLSDSGFYLCAWSAREILRGLAFFGQGTRLTVV.

The table lists this clone with a few counts. The V call is TRBV7-6, the J call TRBJ1-1; TRBD1 matches 7 bases. After removal of 0 bases from V and 9 bases from J, the junction contained 4 bases not matched to a gene. Germline V CDR1 and CDR2: SGHVS, FNYEAQ. This CDR3 has 13 residues. The CDR3 DNA is TGTGCCAGCAGCTTAGCAGAGACAGGGAAAGCTTTCTTT. Protein sequence: CASSLAETGKAFF. The whole variable domain, remainder taken from reference TRBV7-6 and TRBJ1-1, is GAGVSQSPRYKVTKRGQDVALRCDPISGHVSLYWYRQALGQGPEFLTYFNYEAQQDKSGLPNDRFSAERPEGSISTLTIQRTEQRDSAMYRCASSLAETGKAFFGQGTRLTVV.

This rearrangement joins TRBV6-5 to TRBJ1-1, with D hard to call. Trimming stripped 0 bases from V and 0 bases from J, with 8 bases between. The germline V gene has CDR1 MNHEY and CDR2 SVGAGI. The CDR3 length is 15 residues. This CDR3 reads CASSYSIGMNTEAFF. For the CDR3, the DNA is TGTGCCAGCAGTTACTCGATAGGTATGAACACTGAAGCTTTCTTT.

This chain connects TRBV12-3 or TRBV12-4 to TRBJ1-2; D is uncertain. Trimming removed 1 base from V and 4 bases from J, with 7 bases in between. The CDR3 sequence is 13 residues long. The CDR3 DNA follows: TGTGCCAGCAGTTTAGGGCACACCTATGGCTACACCTTC. Amino acids: CASSLGHTYGYTF.

The rearrangement uses TRBV30 and TRBJ2-3; TRBD2 aligns across 8 bases. Germline-derived CDR1 and CDR2 are GTSNPN and SVGIG (reference sequence). The ends lost 1 base at V and 9 bases at J; junction bases unmatched: 12. The CDR3 totals 15 residues. The CDR3 DNA reads as TGTGCCTGGAGTGCCACTAGCGGCTCCCAGGGCACGCAGTATTTT. It specifies CAWSATSGSQGTQYF.

The sample holds a few counts of this clone. This rearrangement joins TRBV6-5 to TRBJ1-3; D uncertain. V was clipped by 6 bases and J by 1 base, with 10 bases between them. This CDR3 has 14 amino acids. Germline CDR1 reads MNHEY; CDR2 reads SVGAGI. CDR3 DNA sequence: TGTGCCAGCAGCCAGCTCGCTTCTGGAAACACCATATATTTT. It specifies CASSQLASGNTIYF.

V usage is TRBV7-3 and J usage is TRBJ2-5; D remains unclear. Germline CDR1 SGHTA, CDR2 FQGTGA. Trimming removed 5 bases at V and 2 bases at J, with 15 bases between. CDR3 length equals 15 residues. DNA for the CDR3: TGTGCCAGCAGCCCGCAGCCACAGCTACAAGAGACCCAGTACTTC. Amino acids: CASSPQPQLQETQYF.

This chain connects TRBV7-2 to TRBJ1-5; TRBD1 aligns across 7 bases. CDR3 length: 13 residues. The germline CDR1 and CDR2 sequences are SGHTA and FQGNSA. V dropped 3 bases and J dropped 5; count of bases not matched to a gene: 1. CDR3 sequence: CASSFRGDQPQHF. CDR3 DNA: TGTGCCAGCAGCTTCAGGGGGGATCAGCCCCAGCATTTT.

The chain recombines TRBV19 with TRBJ2-5; D not certain. The CDR3 sequence is 10 residues long. V was shortened by 8 bases and J by 5 bases, with 6 bases between the two germline ends. CDR1 and CDR2 from the germline V gene are LNHDA and SQIVND (reference sequence). CDR3 sequence reads: CASGRETQYF. In DNA form, the CDR3 reads TGTGCCAGTGGAAGGGAGACCCAGTACTTC.

This chain uses TRBV18 with TRBJ2-5; a possible D gene is TRBD1 (5 bases). CDR1 is KGHSH and CDR2 is LQKENI in the germline V gene. Trimming removed 1 base at V and 3 bases at J, with 9 bases between. This CDR3 spans 14 amino acids. The CDR3 here is CASSPLTAEETQYF. CDR3 nucleotide sequence: TGTGCCAGCTCACCACTGACAGCAGAAGAGACCCAGTACTTC.

This rearrangement joins TRBV27 to TRBJ1-1, with D hard to call. Germline lookup yields CDR1 MNHEY and CDR2 SMNVEV (reference sequence). V dropped 5 bases and J dropped 3 bases, with 10 bases sitting between them. This CDR3 is built from 13 residues. CDR3 loop: CASSPNGDTEAFF. The CDR3 DNA reads TGTGCCAGCAGTCCGAATGGGGACACTGAAGCTTTCTTT.

Points on this clone: The same CDR3 is also encoded by other DNA sequences in this sample. V gene TRBV9 combines with J gene TRBJ2-1; D not certain. Germline V lookup: CDR1 SGDLS, CDR2 YYNGEE. Between the trimmed V and J ends, which lost 0 bases and 9 bases, there was a span of 4 bases. The CDR3 contains 11 residues. The CDR3 DNA follows: TGTGCCAGCAGCGTAGGGGTTGAGCAGTTCTTC. Its translation is CASSVGVEQFF. Using reference TRBV9 and TRBJ2-1 for the parts outside the CDR3, the full variable domain is DSGVTQTPKHLITATGQRVTLRCSPRSGDLSVYWYQQSLDQGLQFLIQYYNGEERAKGNILERFSAQQFPDLHSELNLSSLELGDSALYFCASSVGVEQFFGPGTRLTVL.

The rearrangement joins TRBV5-1 to TRBJ2-7; D is perhaps TRBD1 (5 bases). V was trimmed by 4 bases and J by 4 bases, leaving 12 bases between them. Germline V CDR1 and CDR2: SGHRS, YFSETQ. The CDR3 has 13 amino acids. CDR3 sequence reads: CASSPRQFYEQYF. The CDR3 DNA reads as TGCGCCAGCAGCCCACGACAGTTTTACGAGCAGTACTTC.